This entry describes one TCR beta chain. Its antigen remains unknown. Healthy Caucasians provided all donations. It was template switching that added a universal primer site, and there were unique molecular identifiers on the cDNA. TCRdb itself ran the 5' RACE reads through MiXCR, one entry per CDR3 protein. The repertoire has roughly 1.6 million distinct CDR3 sequences, around 33% of them found once; the top ten carry around 0.25%. The germline gives CDR1 MDHEN, CDR2 SYDVKM. This CDR3 spans 17 amino acids. V lost 5 bases and J lost 3; bases outside the gene matches: 12. This entry comes from a study of identical twins. General study results and limits: Memory repertoires lacked the insertion deficit that abundant cord blood beta clonotypes showed. Beta out-of-frame sequences showed weaker excess sharing between twins.

The sample taken for sequencing was cord blood. The chain links TRBV28 to TRBJ2-1; 8 nucleotides match TRBD2. The receptor's source is a newborn girl in good health. CDR3 coding DNA: TGTGCCAGCAGTGGTCTGGTTGGACTAGCTATCTACAATGAGCAGTTCTTC. Residues: CASSGLVGLAIYNEQFF.